The 10 T cell receptor beta chains below were found in one sample sequenced in a study of shared clonotypes between healthy human individuals (dated by TCRdb to 2020 to 2022). Libraries were made using the immunoSEQ multiplex PCR assay. TCRdb carries this immuneACCESS record with in-frame sequences only. Its versions omit some clonotypes, under half of them owing to an unresolved V gene in the studies checked, with the rest unexplained. In this sample the table shows about 110,000 clones, 68% of which occur a single time. The ten largest clones add up to over 20% of the sample. Sequencing was performed on memory CD8+ T cells sorted from blood. Per the publication, the cell subset or site label means: CD45RO+ cells pooled with CCR7-negative TemRA cells. The source of these receptors is a woman under 40 in good health.

The DNA for the CDR3 is TGCGCCAGCAGCTTGGGTAACTCGGGCACGTCGGATGAAAAACTGTTTTTT. The encoded protein is CASSLGNSGTSDEKLFF. The chain has TRBV5-1 and TRBJ1-4; D uncertain. V lost 0 bases to trimming and J lost 6 bases, with 18 bases between them. This CDR3 is built from 17 residues. Germline lookup yields CDR1 SGHRS and CDR2 YFSETQ.

This sequence joins TRBV6-6 and TRBJ2-2, with D tentatively TRBD1 or TRBD2 (5 bases each). Trimming left V 6 bases short and J 7 bases short, with 15 bases between. The CDR3 has 14 amino acids. The germline CDR1 and CDR2 sequences are MNHNY and SVGAGI (reference sequence). In DNA, the CDR3 is TGTGCCAGCAGGACGCTGGGGGAAAGCGGGGAGCTGTTTTTT. Encoded protein: CASRTLGESGELFF.

The chain combines TRBV30 with TRBJ1-5; D uncertain. V lost 5 bases, J lost 7 bases, and 12 bases lay in between. Germline CDR1 reads GTSNPN; CDR2 reads SVGIG (reference sequence). The CDR3 loop spans 12 amino acids. CDR3 sequence (DNA): TGTGCCTGGGGGGAGACTAGACAGCCCCAGCATTTT. Translating it yields CAWGETRQPQHF.

The chain couples TRBV4-1 to TRBJ2-1, with 12 bases fitting TRBD2. Germline trimming cut 0 bases from V and 6 bases from J; bases unmatched to any gene: 6. Germline CDR1 is MGHRA and CDR2 is YSYEKL. The CDR3 is made up of 17 amino acids. The CDR3 spells CASSQETSGRYGNEQFF. For the CDR3, the DNA is TGCGCCAGCAGCCAAGAGACTAGCGGGAGATACGGCAATGAGCAGTTCTTC.

The rearrangement links TRBV10-3 to TRBJ2-3, with TRBD2 matching 9 bases. Germline CDR1 reads ENHRY; CDR2 reads SYGVKD. The CDR3 extends over 17 amino acids. The V segment lost 3 bases and the J segment 2 bases; nucleotides outside the gene matches: 9. CDR3 DNA sequence: TGTGCCATCAGTGAACGTGATAGCGGGAGAGACACAGATACGCAGTATTTT. Protein: CAISERDSGRDTDTQYF.

The chain couples TRBV5-6 to TRBJ1-1; weak D call: TRBD1 (5 bases). The V gene lost 1 base and the J gene lost 4 bases, with 11 bases spanning the gap. Germline V lookup: CDR1 SGHDT, CDR2 YYEEEE. The CDR3 spans 14 residues. The CDR3 protein is CASSLTGRITEAFF. The CDR3 nucleotides read TGTGCCAGCAGCTTGACAGGACGAATCACTGAAGCTTTCTTT. Looking up the rest from reference TRBV5-6 and TRBJ1-1 gives the full variable domain: DAGVTQSPTHLIKTRGQQVTLRCSPKSGHDTVSWYQQALGQGPQFIFQYYEEEERQRGNFPDRFSGHQFPNYSSELNVNALLLGDSALYLCASSLTGRITEAFFGQGTRLTVV.

The chain has TRBV6-6 and TRBJ2-3, with D possibly matching TRBD2 (7 bases). The germline V gene encodes CDR1 MNHNY and CDR2 SVGAGI (reference sequence). There are 14 residues in the CDR3. Trimming removed 5 bases from V and 2 bases from J, with 11 bases in between. The CDR3 reads CASSEGGSTDTQYF. Here the CDR3 DNA reads TGTGCCAGCAGTGAGGGGGGGTCCACAGATACGCAGTATTTT.

This chain joins TRBV7-6 and TRBJ2-7; TRBD2 matches 10 bases. This CDR3 is built from 15 residues. V shed 6 bases, J shed 0 bases, and the junction held 5 bases outside the gene matches. Germline V gene sequence: CDR1 SGHVS, CDR2 FNYEAQ. CDR3 in amino acids: CASSELAGPSYEQYF. In nucleotides, the CDR3 is TGTGCCAGCAGTGAACTAGCGGGACCCTCCTACGAGCAGTACTTC.

The J gene is TRBJ1-2, the V gene TRBV13, with D possibly TRBD1 on 5 matching bases. Trimming took off 5 bases at V and 5 bases at J, with 15 bases between the two ends. The CDR3 totals 14 residues. Germline-derived CDR1 and CDR2 are PRHDT and FYEKMQ (reference sequence). The DNA for the CDR3 is TGTGCCAGCAGCCTCGGGACGGGACGATATGGCTACACCTTC. This codes for CASSLGTGRYGYTF.

The chain links TRBV25-1 to TRBJ2-2; a weak D match, TRBD2 (6 bases). This CDR3 comprises 14 residues. V shed 4 bases and J shed 4 bases, with 10 bases lying between them. CDR1 and CDR2 (germline): MGHDK, SYGVNS. CDR3 sequence (DNA): TGTGCCAGCAGTGCTAGCGCCCGCACCGGGGAGCTGTTTTTT. It is translated as CASSASARTGELFF.